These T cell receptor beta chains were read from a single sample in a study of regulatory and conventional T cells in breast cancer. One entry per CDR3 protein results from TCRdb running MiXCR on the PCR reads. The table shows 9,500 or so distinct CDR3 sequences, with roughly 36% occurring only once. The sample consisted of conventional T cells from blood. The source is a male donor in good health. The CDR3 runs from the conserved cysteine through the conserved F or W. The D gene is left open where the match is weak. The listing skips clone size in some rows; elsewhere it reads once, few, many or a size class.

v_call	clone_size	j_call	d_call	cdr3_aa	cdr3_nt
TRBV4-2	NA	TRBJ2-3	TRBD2	CASSQDQRGDDTQYF	TGTGCCAGCAGCCAAGATCAGCGGGGGGATGATACGCAGTATTTT
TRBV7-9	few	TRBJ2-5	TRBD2	CASSPPYWGGSATETQYF	TGTGCCAGCAGCCCCCCCTATTGGGGGGGGTCGGCGACAGAGACCCAGTACTTC
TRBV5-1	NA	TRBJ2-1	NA	CASSFEATYNEQFF	TGCGCCAGCAGCTTCGAGGCCACCTACAATGAGCAGTTCTTC
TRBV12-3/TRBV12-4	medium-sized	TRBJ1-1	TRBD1	CATSQGAAAAFF	TGTGCCACCTCACAGGGGGCGGCCGCAGCTTTCTTT
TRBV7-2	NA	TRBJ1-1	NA	CASSLAPYFRNTEAFF	TGTGCCAGCAGCTTAGCGCCTTATTTTCGGAACACTGAAGCTTTCTTT
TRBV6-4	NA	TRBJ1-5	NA	CASSDLGQSSNQPQHF	TGTGCCAGCAGTGACCTAGGACAGTCTAGCAATCAGCCCCAGCATTTT
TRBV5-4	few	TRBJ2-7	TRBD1	CASSSSTGTGTYEQYF	TGTGCCAGCAGCTCATCCACCGGGACAGGGACCTACGAGCAGTACTTC
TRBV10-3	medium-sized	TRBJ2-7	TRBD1	CAIRGTGGLYEQYF	TGTGCCATCAGGGGGACAGGGGGTCTCTACGAGCAGTACTTC
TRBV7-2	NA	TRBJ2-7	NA	CASSSQGGIGNEQYF	TGTGCCAGCAGTTCCCAGGGGGGGATAGGCAACGAGCAGTACTTC
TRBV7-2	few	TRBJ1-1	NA	CASSLELDTEAFF	TGTGCCAGCAGCTTAGAGTTGGACACTGAAGCTTTCTTT
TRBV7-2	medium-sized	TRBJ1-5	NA	CASSWRAGSNQPQHF	TGTGCCAGCAGCTGGAGGGCGGGTTCCAATCAGCCCCAGCATTTT
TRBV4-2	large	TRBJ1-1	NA	CASSQVGRDTEAFF	TGTGCCAGCAGCCAAGTAGGGCGGGACACTGAAGCTTTCTTT
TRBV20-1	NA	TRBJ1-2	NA	CSARDPGFHYGYTF	TGCAGTGCTAGAGACCCCGGATTCCACTATGGCTACACCTTC
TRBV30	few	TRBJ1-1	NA	CAWSIPGVNTEAFF	TGTGCCTGGAGTATTCCAGGCGTGAACACTGAAGCTTTCTTT
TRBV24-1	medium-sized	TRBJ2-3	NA	CATSDNTGLGRTDTQYF	TGTGCCACCAGTGATAATACAGGGTTAGGACGCACAGATACGCAGTATTTT
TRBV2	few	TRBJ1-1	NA	CASTTSRTNTEAFF	TGTGCCAGCACCACGAGTAGGACAAACACTGAAGCTTTCTTT
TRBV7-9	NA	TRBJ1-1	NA	CASSLVRGNTEAFF	TGTGCCAGCAGCTTAGTGCGGGGTAACACTGAAGCTTTCTTT
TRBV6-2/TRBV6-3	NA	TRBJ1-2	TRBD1	CASSQGGTLNYGYTF	TGTGCCAGCAGCCAGGGGGGAACACTTAACTATGGCTACACCTTC
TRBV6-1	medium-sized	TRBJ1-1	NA	CASSSWNTEAFF	TGTGCCAGCTCAAGTTGGAACACTGAAGCTTTCTTT
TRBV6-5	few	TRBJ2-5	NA	CASSPSLTPQETQYF	TGTGCCAGCAGCCCGTCGTTGACACCACAAGAGACCCAGTACTTC
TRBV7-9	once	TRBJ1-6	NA	CASSPQGNAASPLHF	TGTGCCAGCAGCCCCCAGGGAAACGCGGCATCACCCCTCCACTTT
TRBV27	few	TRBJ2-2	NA	CASSLLGPLTGAIRTGELFF	TGTGCCAGCAGTTTACTCGGCCCCCTTACGGGGGCGATCAGAACCGGGGAGCTGTTTTTT
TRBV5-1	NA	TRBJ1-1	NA	CASSLERGTEAFF	TGCGCCAGCAGCTTAGAGCGGGGCACTGAAGCTTTCTTT
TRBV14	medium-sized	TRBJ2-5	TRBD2	CASSHFRGGAETQYF	TGTGCCAGCAGCCACTTCCGCGGGGGGGCGGAGACCCAGTACTTC
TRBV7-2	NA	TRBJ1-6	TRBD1	CTSSLGGPGTGGLANSPLHF	TGTACCAGCAGCTTAGGAGGCCCCGGGACAGGGGGTTTAGCTAATTCACCCCTCCACTTT
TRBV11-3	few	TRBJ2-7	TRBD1	CASSLDGDSPYYEQYF	TGTGCCAGCAGCTTAGACGGGGACAGCCCATACTACGAGCAGTACTTC
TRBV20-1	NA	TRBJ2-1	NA	CSASRGWRDEQFF	TGCAGTGCTTCTAGGGGGTGGAGGGATGAGCAGTTCTTC
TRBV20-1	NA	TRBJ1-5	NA	CSARGASNQPQHF	TGCAGTGCTAGGGGGGCTAGCAATCAGCCCCAGCATTTT
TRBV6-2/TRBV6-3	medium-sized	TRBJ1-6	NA	CASSYSDTRSYNSPLHF	TGTGCCAGCAGTTACTCCGACACCAGGTCCTATAATTCACCCCTCCACTTT
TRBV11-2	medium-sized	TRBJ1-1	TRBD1	CASSLGRGGRDTEAFF	TGTGCCAGCAGCTTAGGCAGGGGGGGACGTGACACTGAAGCTTTCTTT
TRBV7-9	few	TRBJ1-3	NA	CASSRRQQGSGNTIYF	TGTGCCAGCAGTAGAAGACAACAGGGCTCTGGAAACACCATATATTTT
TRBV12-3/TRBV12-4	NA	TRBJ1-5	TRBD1	CASSLGTGVHQPQHF	TGTGCCAGCAGTTTAGGGACAGGGGTGCATCAGCCCCAGCATTTT
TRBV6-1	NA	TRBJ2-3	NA	CASSGSRGAQADTQYF	TGTGCCAGCAGTGGATCCCGGGGGGCGCAGGCAGATACGCAGTATTTT
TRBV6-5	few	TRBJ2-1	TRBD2	CASRGLAGGNEQFF	TGTGCCAGCAGGGGACTAGCGGGGGGTAATGAGCAGTTCTTC
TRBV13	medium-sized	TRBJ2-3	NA	CASSLARGMSTDTQYF	TGTGCCAGCAGCTTAGCTCGGGGGATGAGCACAGATACGCAGTATTTT
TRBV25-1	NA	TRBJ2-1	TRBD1	CASRTLGQDYNERFF	TGTGCCAGCAGAACTCTGGGACAGGACTACAATGAGCGGTTCTTC
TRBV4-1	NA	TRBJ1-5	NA	CASSQGRGGASQPQHF	TGCGCCAGCAGCCAAGGGCGGGGGGGCGCGAGTCAGCCCCAGCATTTT
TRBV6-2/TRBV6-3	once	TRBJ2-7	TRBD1	CASSRPGQGRYEQYF	TGTGCCAGCAGTCGTCCGGGACAGGGACGCTACGAGCAGTACTTC
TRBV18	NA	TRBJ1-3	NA	CASSPPSGNTIYF	TGTGCCAGCTCACCACCGTCTGGAAACACCATATATTTT
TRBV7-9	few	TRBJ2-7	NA	CASSKPLTTKYEQYF	TGTGCCAGCAGCAAACCGTTGACAACCAAATACGAGCAGTACTTC
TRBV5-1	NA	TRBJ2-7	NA	CASSPPLLGYEQYF	TGCGCCAGCAGCCCCCCGCTGCTAGGCTACGAGCAGTACTTC
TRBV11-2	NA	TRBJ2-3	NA	CASSPWADTQYF	TGTGCCAGCAGCCCTTGGGCAGATACGCAGTATTTT
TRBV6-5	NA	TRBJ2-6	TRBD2	CASSRGGSGANVLTF	TGTGCCAGCAGTCGGGGGGGTTCTGGGGCCAACGTCCTGACTTTC
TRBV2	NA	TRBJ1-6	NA	CASTDNSPLHF	TGTGCCAGCACGGATAATTCACCCCTCCACTTT
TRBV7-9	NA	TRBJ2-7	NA	CASSRTEIYEQYF	TGTGCCAGCAGCCGGACGGAGATCTACGAGCAGTACTTC
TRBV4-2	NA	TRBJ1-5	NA	CASSQDGGTRPQHF	TGTGCCAGCAGCCAAGATGGGGGGACTCGGCCCCAGCATTTT
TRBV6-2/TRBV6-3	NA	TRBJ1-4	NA	CASSSAGPANEKLFF	TGTGCCAGCAGTTCGGCCGGGCCAGCTAATGAAAAACTGTTTTTT
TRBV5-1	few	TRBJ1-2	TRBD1	CASSTGTGPYGYTF	TGCGCCAGCAGCACCGGGACAGGCCCCTATGGCTACACCTTC
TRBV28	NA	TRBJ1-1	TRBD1	CASSFLSGQAGNTEAFF	TGTGCCAGCAGTTTCTTATCGGGACAGGCCGGGAACACTGAAGCTTTCTTT
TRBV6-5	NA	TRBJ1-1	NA	CASSYSTGEAFF	TGTGCCAGCAGTTACTCGACTGGTGAAGCTTTCTTT
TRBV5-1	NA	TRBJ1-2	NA	CASSFTDGGDGYTF	TGCGCCAGCAGCTTTACAGACGGAGGGGATGGCTACACCTTC
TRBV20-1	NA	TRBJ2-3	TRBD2	CSVPELAGTDTQYF	TGCAGTGTCCCGGAACTAGCGGGGACAGATACGCAGTATTTT
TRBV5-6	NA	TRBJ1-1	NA	CASSRTDQGAFF	TGTGCCAGCAGCCGGACAGACCAGGGCGCTTTCTTT
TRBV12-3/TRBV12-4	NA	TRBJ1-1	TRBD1	CASRAQGAGEAFF	TGTGCCAGCAGAGCCCAGGGGGCCGGTGAAGCTTTCTTT
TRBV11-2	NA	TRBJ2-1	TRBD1	CASSLGTGLNEQFF	TGTGCCAGCAGCTTAGGGACAGGGTTGAATGAGCAGTTCTTC
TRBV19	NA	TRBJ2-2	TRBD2	CASSPWTSGGGTGEPFF	TGTGCCAGTAGTCCATGGACTAGCGGGGGCGGCACCGGGGAGCCGTTTTTT
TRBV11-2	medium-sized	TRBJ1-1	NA	CASSLGQGGDTEAFF	TGTGCCAGCAGCTTAGGTCAGGGCGGCGACACTGAAGCTTTCTTT
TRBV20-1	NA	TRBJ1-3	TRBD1	CSATSGTAWLENTIYF	TGCAGTGCTACCTCGGGGACAGCCTGGCTGGAAAACACCATATATTTT
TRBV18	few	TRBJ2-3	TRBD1	CASSPLGQGTDTQYF	TGTGCCAGCTCACCACTAGGACAGGGGACAGATACGCAGTATTTT
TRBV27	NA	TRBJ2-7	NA	CASSLTGVSNYEQYF	TGTGCCAGCAGTTTAACCGGGGTCAGCAACTACGAGCAGTACTTC